These T cell receptor beta chains were read from a single sample in a study of graft-versus-host responses after intestinal transplantation. Produced via immunoSEQ multiplex PCR; TCRdb's table is partial and in-frame only. The sample holds 90,000 to 150,000 clones, approximately 92% seen once. These receptors are not linked to any known antigen. Sequences were derived from unstimulated CD4+ T cells sorted from spleen or lymph node cells, sampled before intestinal transplant. These TCRs come from a human donor who received an intestinal transplant. CDR3s include the opening cysteine and the closing phenylalanine or tryptophan. The D gene is left open where the match is weak. Clone size is stated in some rows and not others, as once, few, many or a class when expanded.

cdr3_aa: CASSSQETQYF
cdr3_nt: TGCGCCAGCAGCTCTCAAGAGACCCAGTACTTC
clone_size: -
v_call: TRBV5-1
j_call: TRBJ2-5
d_call: -

cdr3_aa: CASSMAENYNEQFF
cdr3_nt: TGCGCCAGCAGTATGGCGGAAAACTACAATGAGCAGTTCTTC
clone_size: -
v_call: TRBV10-1
j_call: TRBJ2-1
d_call: -

cdr3_aa: CASGQGTEAFF
cdr3_nt: TGTGCCAGCGGCCAGGGCACTGAAGCTTTCTTT
clone_size: -
v_call: TRBV2
j_call: TRBJ1-1
d_call: -

cdr3_aa: CASSPPLLAGGGNEQFF
cdr3_nt: TGTGCCAGCTCACCACCCCTACTAGCGGGAGGAGGCAATGAGCAGTTCTTC
clone_size: -
v_call: TRBV18
j_call: TRBJ2-1
d_call: TRBD2

cdr3_aa: CASSLSTENQPQHF
cdr3_nt: TGTGCCAGCAGCTTGTCGACAGAGAATCAGCCCCAGCATTTT
clone_size: -
v_call: TRBV5-6
j_call: TRBJ1-5
d_call: -

cdr3_aa: CASSYSMAGQHYEQYF
cdr3_nt: TGTGCCAGCAGTTACTCGATGGCGGGACAGCACTACGAGCAGTACTTC
clone_size: -
v_call: TRBV6-5
j_call: TRBJ2-7
d_call: -

cdr3_aa: CATADDRRRSGNTIYF
cdr3_nt: TGTGCCACTGCGGACGACAGGCGACGCTCTGGAAACACCATATATTTT
clone_size: -
v_call: TRBV7-9
j_call: TRBJ1-3
d_call: -

cdr3_aa: CAISQREGHFEQFF
cdr3_nt: TGTGCCATCAGCCAGCGGGAGGGCCATTTTGAGCAGTTCTTC
clone_size: -
v_call: TRBV10-3
j_call: TRBJ2-1
d_call: TRBD2

cdr3_aa: CASSTGQGVSGRSSNEQFF
cdr3_nt: TGCGCCAGCAGCACGGGACAGGGAGTAAGCGGGAGGTCGAGCAATGAGCAGTTCTTC
clone_size: -
v_call: TRBV5-1
j_call: TRBJ2-1
d_call: -

cdr3_aa: CASSPGQGAYEQYF
cdr3_nt: TGTGCCAGCAGCCCGGGACAGGGGGCGTACGAGCAGTACTTC
clone_size: -
v_call: TRBV7-2
j_call: TRBJ2-7
d_call: TRBD1

cdr3_aa: CASSFSGSKIYEQYF
cdr3_nt: TGTGCCAGCAGCTTTAGCGGGAGTAAGATTTACGAGCAGTACTTC
clone_size: -
v_call: TRBV28
j_call: TRBJ2-7
d_call: TRBD2

cdr3_aa: CASSPQGAGYEQYF
cdr3_nt: TGTGCCAGCTCACCACAAGGGGCGGGCTACGAGCAGTACTTC
clone_size: -
v_call: TRBV18
j_call: TRBJ2-7
d_call: -

cdr3_aa: CASSLGGARSGYEQYF
cdr3_nt: TGTGCCAGCAGCTTAGGAGGGGCCCGGTCAGGCTACGAGCAGTACTTC
clone_size: -
v_call: TRBV7-2
j_call: TRBJ2-7
d_call: -

cdr3_aa: CASSPLAPRTAYEQYF
cdr3_nt: TGTGCCAGCAGCCCACTAGCGCCGAGAACAGCCTACGAGCAGTACTTC
clone_size: once
v_call: TRBV4-2
j_call: TRBJ2-7
d_call: TRBD2

cdr3_aa: CASSSRGPVNTGELFF
cdr3_nt: TGTGCCAGCAGTTCCAGGGGGCCCGTGAACACCGGGGAGCTGTTTTTT
clone_size: -
v_call: TRBV27
j_call: TRBJ2-2
d_call: TRBD1

cdr3_aa: CASSYNGLAGREQFF
cdr3_nt: TGTGCCAGCAGTTATAACGGACTAGCGGGACGGGAGCAGTTCTTC
clone_size: -
v_call: TRBV6-5
j_call: TRBJ2-1
d_call: TRBD2

cdr3_aa: CASSQPDTLNTEAFF
cdr3_nt: TGCGCCAGCAGCCAACCTGACACGTTGAACACTGAAGCTTTCTTT
clone_size: -
v_call: TRBV4-1
j_call: TRBJ1-1
d_call: -

cdr3_aa: CASSFGLAGRETQYF
cdr3_nt: TGTGCCAGCAGTTTTGGACTAGCGGGAAGAGAGACCCAGTACTTC
clone_size: -
v_call: TRBV27
j_call: TRBJ2-5
d_call: TRBD2

cdr3_aa: CASSLSGSTYNEQFF
cdr3_nt: TGTGCCAGCAGCTTAAGCGGGAGCACCTACAATGAGCAGTTCTTC
clone_size: -
v_call: TRBV7-2
j_call: TRBJ2-1
d_call: TRBD2

cdr3_aa: CAIRDSADYGYTF
cdr3_nt: TGTGCCATCCGGGACAGCGCAGACTATGGCTACACCTTC
clone_size: -
v_call: TRBV10-3
j_call: TRBJ1-2
d_call: TRBD1

cdr3_aa: CASISSGSYYEQYF
cdr3_nt: TGTGCCAGCATCTCCTCCGGCAGTTACTACGAGCAGTACTTC
clone_size: -
v_call: TRBV5-6
j_call: TRBJ2-7
d_call: -

cdr3_aa: CASSLVRPPGELFF
cdr3_nt: TGTGCCAGCAGCTTAGTCCGTCCCCCCGGGGAGCTGTTTTTT
clone_size: -
v_call: TRBV7-9
j_call: TRBJ2-2
d_call: -

cdr3_aa: CASSQFIQSSYEQYF
cdr3_nt: TGTGCCAGCAGCCAATTCATCCAGAGCTCCTACGAGCAGTACTTC
clone_size: -
v_call: TRBV5-6
j_call: TRBJ2-7
d_call: -

cdr3_aa: CASSLTLGADTQYF
cdr3_nt: TGTGCCAGCAGCTTAACCTTGGGAGCAGATACGCAGTATTTT
clone_size: -
v_call: TRBV7-2
j_call: TRBJ2-3
d_call: -

cdr3_aa: CASRFEGNDLGELFF
cdr3_nt: TGCGCCAGCCGCTTCGAGGGCAACGATCTCGGGGAGCTGTTTTTT
clone_size: -
v_call: TRBV5-1
j_call: TRBJ2-2
d_call: -

cdr3_aa: CASGAESNQPQHF
cdr3_nt: TGTGCCAGCGGGGCTGAAAGCAATCAGCCCCAGCATTTT
clone_size: -
v_call: TRBV6-1
j_call: TRBJ1-5
d_call: -

cdr3_aa: CAILAGGSSYNEQFF
cdr3_nt: TGTGCCATCCTAGCGGGAGGGAGCTCCTACAATGAGCAGTTCTTC
clone_size: -
v_call: TRBV28
j_call: TRBJ2-1
d_call: TRBD2

cdr3_aa: CASSVVGGISTDTQYF
cdr3_nt: TGTGCCAGCAGCGTAGTTGGCGGGATTAGCACAGATACGCAGTATTTT
clone_size: once
v_call: TRBV9
j_call: TRBJ2-3
d_call: -

cdr3_aa: CASSGLPNTGELFF
cdr3_nt: TGTGCCAGCAGCGGCCTCCCGAACACCGGGGAGCTGTTTTTT
clone_size: -
v_call: TRBV7-9
j_call: TRBJ2-2
d_call: -

cdr3_aa: CASSLGGSLGAYNEQFF
cdr3_nt: TGTGCCAGCAGCTTGGGGGGGTCGTTGGGGGCCTACAATGAGCAGTTCTTC
clone_size: few
v_call: TRBV11-3
j_call: TRBJ2-1
d_call: TRBD2

cdr3_aa: CASSATTNYGYTF
cdr3_nt: TGCGCCAGCAGCGCGACGACTAACTATGGCTACACCTTC
clone_size: -
v_call: TRBV5-1
j_call: TRBJ1-2
d_call: -

cdr3_aa: CASSVQGTGNTIYF
cdr3_nt: TGCGCCAGCAGCGTACAGGGGACTGGAAACACCATATATTTT
clone_size: -
v_call: TRBV5-1
j_call: TRBJ1-3
d_call: TRBD1

cdr3_aa: CASSPGLADYEQYF
cdr3_nt: TGTGCCAGCTCACCGGGACTAGCGGACTACGAGCAGTACTTC
clone_size: -
v_call: TRBV18
j_call: TRBJ2-7
d_call: TRBD2

cdr3_aa: CASSSGTSRYF
cdr3_nt: TGCGCCAGCAGCTCAGGGACTAGTCGGTACTTC
clone_size: -
v_call: TRBV5-1
j_call: TRBJ2-7
d_call: TRBD2

cdr3_aa: CASSLDTPGELFF
cdr3_nt: TGTGCCAGCAGCCTTGACACCCCCGGGGAGCTGTTTTTT
clone_size: -
v_call: TRBV2
j_call: TRBJ2-2
d_call: -

cdr3_aa: CASSFRTSGSGTGELFF
cdr3_nt: TGTGCCAGCAGCTTTCGGACTAGCGGGAGTGGCACCGGGGAGCTGTTTTTT
clone_size: -
v_call: TRBV7-3
j_call: TRBJ2-2
d_call: TRBD2

cdr3_aa: CASSIVELGQAANTIYF
cdr3_nt: TGTGCCAGTAGTATAGTAGAGTTGGGACAGGCCGCGAACACCATATATTTT
clone_size: -
v_call: TRBV19
j_call: TRBJ1-3
d_call: TRBD1

cdr3_aa: CASNGMGGAKNIQYF
cdr3_nt: TGTGCCAGTAATGGGATGGGGGGAGCCAAAAACATTCAGTACTTC
clone_size: -
v_call: TRBV19
j_call: TRBJ2-4
d_call: -

cdr3_aa: CASSSNPGLAGRNNEQFF
cdr3_nt: TGTGCCAGCAGTTCAAACCCTGGACTAGCGGGGAGGAACAATGAGCAGTTCTTC
clone_size: -
v_call: TRBV7-2
j_call: TRBJ2-1
d_call: TRBD2

cdr3_aa: CSVGRAEAKNIQYF
cdr3_nt: TGCAGCGTAGGACGGGCCGAAGCCAAAAACATTCAGTACTTC
clone_size: -
v_call: TRBV29-1
j_call: TRBJ2-4
d_call: -

cdr3_aa: CASSLYRGRPYEQYF
cdr3_nt: TGTGCCAGCAGTTTATACAGGGGGCGCCCCTACGAGCAGTACTTC
clone_size: -
v_call: TRBV27
j_call: TRBJ2-7
d_call: TRBD1

cdr3_aa: CASSLGRSGIQYF
cdr3_nt: TGTGCCAGCAGCTTGGGGAGGTCGGGCATTCAGTACTTC
clone_size: -
v_call: TRBV6-5
j_call: TRBJ2-4
d_call: -

cdr3_aa: CAWTHGGSNYGYTF
cdr3_nt: TGTGCCTGGACCCACGGGGGCTCTAACTATGGCTACACCTTC
clone_size: once
v_call: TRBV30
j_call: TRBJ1-2
d_call: -

cdr3_aa: CASSEQNQPQHF
cdr3_nt: TGCGCCAGCAGTGAGCAGAATCAGCCCCAGCATTTT
clone_size: -
v_call: TRBV10-2
j_call: TRBJ1-5
d_call: -

cdr3_aa: CASSFHFSGANVLTF
cdr3_nt: TGTGCCAGCAGTTTCCATTTCTCTGGGGCCAACGTCCTGACTTTC
clone_size: -
v_call: TRBV27
j_call: TRBJ2-6
d_call: -

cdr3_aa: CASNRDSSGNTIYF
cdr3_nt: TGTGCCAGCAACCGCGACAGCTCTGGAAACACCATATATTTT
clone_size: -
v_call: TRBV19
j_call: TRBJ1-3
d_call: -

cdr3_aa: CASSPTGAKNIQYF
cdr3_nt: TGCGCCAGCAGCCCGACAGGGGCCAAAAACATTCAGTACTTC
clone_size: -
v_call: TRBV5-1
j_call: TRBJ2-4
d_call: TRBD1

cdr3_aa: CASSLWSGRAGEQYF
cdr3_nt: TGTGCCAGCAGTTTATGGAGCGGGAGGGCCGGGGAGCAGTACTTC
clone_size: few
v_call: TRBV28
j_call: TRBJ2-7
d_call: TRBD2

cdr3_aa: CAWNLPLAGSYNEQFF
cdr3_nt: TGTGCCTGGAACCTACCACTAGCGGGGTCATACAATGAGCAGTTCTTC
clone_size: -
v_call: TRBV30
j_call: TRBJ2-1
d_call: TRBD2

cdr3_aa: CASSLAAVNTEAFF
cdr3_nt: TGCGCCAGCAGCTTGGCGGCGGTGAACACTGAAGCTTTCTTT
clone_size: -
v_call: TRBV5-1
j_call: TRBJ1-1
d_call: -

cdr3_aa: CASSPVSGTGYNEQFF
cdr3_nt: TGTGCCAGCAGCCCCGTCTCCGGGACTGGTTACAATGAGCAGTTCTTC
clone_size: -
v_call: TRBV7-2
j_call: TRBJ2-1
d_call: -

cdr3_aa: CASGIVQGKTFF
cdr3_nt: TGTGCCAGCGGTATAGTGCAGGGTAAAACTTTCTTT
clone_size: -
v_call: TRBV6-1
j_call: TRBJ1-1
d_call: -

cdr3_aa: CASSYNNYGYTF
cdr3_nt: TGTGCCAGCAGTTACAATAACTATGGCTACACCTTC
clone_size: -
v_call: TRBV6-5
j_call: TRBJ1-2
d_call: -

cdr3_aa: CASSPGDEQFF
cdr3_nt: TGCGCCAGCAGCCCCGGGGATGAGCAGTTCTTC
clone_size: -
v_call: TRBV5-1
j_call: TRBJ2-1
d_call: -